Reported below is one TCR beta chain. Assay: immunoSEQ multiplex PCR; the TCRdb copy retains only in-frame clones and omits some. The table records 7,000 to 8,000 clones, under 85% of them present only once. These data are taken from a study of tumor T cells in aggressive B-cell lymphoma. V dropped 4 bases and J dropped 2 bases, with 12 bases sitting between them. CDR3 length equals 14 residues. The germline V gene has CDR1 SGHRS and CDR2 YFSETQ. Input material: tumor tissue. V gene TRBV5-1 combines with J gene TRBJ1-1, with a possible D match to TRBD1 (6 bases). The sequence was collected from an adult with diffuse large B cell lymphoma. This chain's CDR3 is CASSPGTINTEAFF. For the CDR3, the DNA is TGCGCCAGCAGCCCCGGGACAATTAACACTGAAGCTTTCTTT.